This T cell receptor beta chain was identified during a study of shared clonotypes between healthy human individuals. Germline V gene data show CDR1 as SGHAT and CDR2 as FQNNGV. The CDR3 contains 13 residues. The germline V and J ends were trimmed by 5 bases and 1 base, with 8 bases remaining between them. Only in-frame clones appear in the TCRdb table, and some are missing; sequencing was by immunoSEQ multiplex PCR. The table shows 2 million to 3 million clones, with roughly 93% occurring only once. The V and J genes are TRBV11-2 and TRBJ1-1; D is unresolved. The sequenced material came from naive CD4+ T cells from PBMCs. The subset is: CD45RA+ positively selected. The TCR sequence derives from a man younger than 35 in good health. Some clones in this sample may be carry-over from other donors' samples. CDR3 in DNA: TGTGCCAGCAGCACCGGACGGAACACTGAAGCTTTCTTT. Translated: CASSTGRNTEAFF.